What follows are 6 T cell receptor beta chains derived from one specimen sequenced in a study of blood T cells in healthy people across ages (dated by TCRdb to about 2015). The method behind the library was 5' RACE. TCRdb names Illumina HiSeq 2500 as the instrument used. A second PCR of about 7 to 12 cycles was performed with a sample-barcoded 5' primer and a J-beta primer mix. In TCRdb, the public reads were trimmed at Q25 with fastp and aligned with MiXCR, with productive beta chains retained. Every entry covers one CDR3 protein and lists the most common genes and DNA from its rows. A total of 1.5 million to 1.9 million distinct CDR3 sequences appear in this sample, 40% to 45% of them only once. Approximately 4.1% of the sample comes from the top ten. Sequenced material: blood. The receptors were sampled from a woman under 30 in good health.

This clonotype has more than one count but fewer than ten. The chain uses TRBV2 and TRBJ2-7, with D maybe TRBD2 (5 bases). Near its end, the DNA agrees better with TRBJ2-5, so the J call may be wrong. The germline gives CDR1 SNHLY, CDR2 FYNNEI. The CDR3 is 13 residues long. The CDR3 bases are TGTGCCAGCAGGGGGAATAGCGTTGAGACCCAGTACTTC. This sequence encodes CASRGNSVETQYF.

The chain links TRBV21-1 to TRBJ2-5; the D call in the table, TRBD1, was not verified against the DNA. TRBV21-1 constitutes a pseudogene. This CDR3 is built from 16 residues. The CDR3 region has the DNA TGTGCCAGCACCACCACGGACAGGAAAGAACAAGAGACCCAGTACTTC. As protein: CASTTTDRKEQETQYF.

The genes are TRBV15 and TRBJ2-6; the D gene is possibly TRBD1 (6 bases). CDR1 and CDR2 (germline): LNHNV, YYDKDF (reference sequence). The V end was cut by 3 bases, the J end by 0 bases, with 12 bases between. The CDR3 totals 17 residues. The CDR3 loop is CATSSEDSSSGANVLTF. In DNA form, the CDR3 reads TGTGCCACCAGCAGCGAGGACAGTTCCTCTGGGGCCAACGTCCTGACTTTC.

The genes are TRBV6-6 and TRBJ2-7, with 7 bases that match TRBD1. The germline CDR1 and CDR2 sequences are MNHNY and SVGAGI (reference sequence). This CDR3 region has 13 residues. J lost 7 bases, V lost 5 bases, and 8 bases had no gene match. The CDR3 region is CASSDQPGGEQYF. Here the CDR3 DNA reads TGTGCCAGCAGTGACCAACCAGGGGGTGAGCAGTACTTC.

V gene TRBV4-2 combines with J gene TRBJ2-7; D unclear. Trimming shortened V by 4 bases and J by 0 bases, and 13 bases separated the two germline ends. Germline CDR1 LGHNA, CDR2 YNFKEQ. This CDR3 spans 15 amino acids. The CDR3 DNA is TGTGCCAGCAGCCCCACTACCCGTGCCTCCTACGAGCAGTACTTC. Amino acids: CASSPTTRASYEQYF.

This clonotype was observed a few times. This chain joins TRBV6-2 or TRBV6-3 and TRBJ2-7; 9 bases are a match to TRBD2. The length of the CDR3 is 16 residues. In germline, CDR1 is MNHEY, CDR2 SVGEGT. The J segment lost 7 bases and the V segment lost 0 bases, leaving 10 bases of the junction unmatched. The CDR3 DNA reads TGTGCCAGCAGTTACTCGATTAGCGGGAGCTACAATGAGCAGTACTTC. This gives the protein CASSYSISGSYNEQYF.